The entry that follows covers one T cell receptor (beta chain) sequence. This clonotype was detected many times. What this receptor recognizes is not known. Qualities for individual bases were not recorded, and no much larger clone is one base off. This record comes from a study of Graves' ophthalmopathy and Graves' hyperthyroidism (dated by TCRdb to 2017 to 2018). Regarding the study in general: Hyperthyroidism was defined as stable when no progression to ophthalmopathy occurred within 18 months of follow-up. The independent validation cohort included approximately 19 hyperthyroidism patients plus 17 patients who later progressed from hyperthyroidism to ophthalmopathy. Once sampling was done, hyperthyroidism patients were given methimazole at a starting dose of 30 mg daily, while ophthalmopathy patients were given high-dose intravenous methylprednisolone. In total, approximately 140 blood samples were TCR-sequenced: fewer than 50 ophthalmopathy, some 75 hyperthyroidism and some 17 hyperthyroidism-to-ophthalmopathy patients. In over 5 hyperthyroidism patients, the T-cell repertoires found in thyroid tissue were compared with those found in blood. The study used TCR beta repertoire signatures to distinguish Graves' ophthalmopathy from Graves' hyperthyroidism and to predict progression to ophthalmopathy. To explore V-J signatures that distinguish ophthalmopathy from hyperthyroidism, a discovery set of more than 90 patients was enrolled, made up of 40 to 45 with ophthalmopathy and some 60 with stable hyperthyroidism.

Reading the germline V gene (reference sequence) gives CDR1 SGHKS and CDR2 YYEKEE. CDR3 length: 14 amino acids, cysteine to phenylalanine. Just the 42-base CDR3 DNA is kept, in frame starting at base 1. V and J lose 4 bases and 5 bases, and a span of 15 bases separates them. For repertoire sequencing, TCR beta CDR3 regions were amplified from RNA transcripts. HTBI primers and the Qiagen OneStep RT-PCR kit were used in a first-round RT-PCR, which was followed by a second-round multiplex PCR, size selection and purification. Sequencing of the libraries was carried out on an Illumina HiSeq2000 in paired-end mode with 100 bp reads. For the original study's pipeline: SOAPnuke was used to process the reads, throwing out any read that had adapters, had uncalled bases, had a mean Phred below 15, or lacked an exact constant-primer or identifier match. High-quality paired reads were merged with COPE v1.2.5. Each unique nucleotide sequence was defined as a clonotype, and clonotypes were aligned to IMGT TRB V, D and J references with MiTCR v1.1. The analysis was limited to V-J combinations with a frequency above 0.0001, which together covered more than 98% of repertoires. A TCR clonal expansion and chaos score per V-J combination was defined as the ratio of F50 clonal expansion to chaos observed in the TCRdist matrix. Welch's t-statistics and random forest were used to narrow the features down to roughly twelve V-J combinations, which were then fed into a naive Bayes classifier. The Morisita-Horn index was used to measure how similar the thyroid and blood repertoires were. In TCRdb, the public reads were trimmed at Q25 with fastp and aligned with MiXCR, with productive beta chains retained. Rows matching on CDR3 protein sequence are summarized as one entry with the most common DNA and genes. These V and J calls rely on TCRdb rather than the paper's analysis. For this sample there are 900,000 to 1,200,000 distinct CDR3 sequences; less than 45% appear just once. The top ten constitute 11% of the sample.

Hyperthyroidism patients were newly diagnosed, were aged 18 to 65 years, and had a disease duration under 2 months. Patients with other autoimmune diseases, uncontrolled infections, pregnancy or lactation were excluded. Clinical symptoms, serum thyroxine, TRAb, thyroid ultrasound and orbital computed tomography formed the basis of the diagnosis. Total RNA was extracted with Trizol reagent and quality-checked on an Agilent 2100 Bioanalyzer. The paper as a whole reports these results and caveats: In validation, the model predicted ophthalmopathy progression with about 70% sensitivity and roughly 72% specificity; some 13 predicted patients were CT-confirmed with GO in a median of approximately 6.5 months. In cross-validation, the 13-signature model distinguished ophthalmopathy from stable hyperthyroidism with 87.88% sensitivity and over 81% specificity, while in the test set the corresponding values were approximately 79% and 70%. No statistical method was used to predetermine the sample size, and group allocation was not hidden from the investigators. Among expanded thyroid clonotypes with frequency above 0.001, most also showed up in blood, which suggests that blood repertoires may reflect the thyroid immune response.

The rearrangement joined TRBV5-5 to TRBJ2-5; perhaps TRBD1 is the D gene, with 6 bases matching. This clonotype originated in an adult man with Graves' hyperthyroidism. Sequenced input: peripheral blood or thyroid tissue (not recorded which). The nucleotide sequence reads TGTGCCAGCAGCAGAAGGACAGATACGGAGACCCAGTACTTC. This is translated as CASSRRTDTETQYF.